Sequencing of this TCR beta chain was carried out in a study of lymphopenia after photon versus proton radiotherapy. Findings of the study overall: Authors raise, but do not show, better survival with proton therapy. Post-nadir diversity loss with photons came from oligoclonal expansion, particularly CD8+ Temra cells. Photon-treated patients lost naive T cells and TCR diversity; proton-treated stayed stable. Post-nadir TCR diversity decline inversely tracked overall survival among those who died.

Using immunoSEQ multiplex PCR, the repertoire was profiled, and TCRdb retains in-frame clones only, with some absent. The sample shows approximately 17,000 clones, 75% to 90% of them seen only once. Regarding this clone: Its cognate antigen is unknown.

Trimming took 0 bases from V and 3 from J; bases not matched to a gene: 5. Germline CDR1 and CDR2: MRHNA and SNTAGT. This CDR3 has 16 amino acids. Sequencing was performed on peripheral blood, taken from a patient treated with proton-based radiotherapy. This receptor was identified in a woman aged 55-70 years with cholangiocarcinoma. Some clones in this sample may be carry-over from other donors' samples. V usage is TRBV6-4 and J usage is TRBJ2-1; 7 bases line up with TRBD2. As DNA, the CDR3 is TGTGCCAGCAGTGACTCGGGGGGGGAGGGCTACAATGAGCAGTTCTTC. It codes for CASSDSGGEGYNEQFF.